The following is a TCR beta chain sequence with its context. This entry is derived from a study of blood T cell repertoires in COVID-19. At the level of the study: COVID-19 samples collected from the United States, Italy and Spain covered acute and convalescent phases. T cells, B-cell-depleted T cells, or PBMCs provided the cDNA or gDNA that served as material.

Original data processing: Scientists estimated how many nucleated cells there were by amplifying reference gene primers. Generated by immunoSEQ multiplex PCR, the TCRdb table keeps only in-frame clones and is missing some. V and J calls and clone size are copied from that table; D and trimming were computed from the DNA. The data show about 250,000 clones, approximately 90% seen once. Germline trimming cut 5 bases from V and 5 bases from J; bases unmatched to any gene: 4. CDR3 size: 13 residues. CDR1 is SGHNT, CDR2 YENEEA, per germline. The material sequenced was peripheral blood. This chain connects TRBV11-3 to TRBJ2-7; TRBD1 matches at 9 bases. The receptor was isolated from a woman in her thirties or forties who had recovered from COVID-19. CDR3 bases: TGTGCCAGCAGCCCGACAGGGGGGGACGAGCAGTACGTC. Amino acid sequence: CASSPTGGDEQYV.